Below are 17 T cell receptor beta chains sequenced from a single sample in a study of cytomegalovirus exposure and HLA in healthy donors. Primers included in the PCR were 60 Vbeta and 13 Jbeta primers. The method was immunoSEQ multiplex PCR; TCRdb's version includes in-frame clones alone and lacks a portion of them. The sample shows about 160,000 clones, roughly 80% of them seen only once. Sequencing input: PBMCs. These receptors all stem from a woman in her twenties or thirties in good health and CMV-seropositive.

The chain employs TRBV4-2 and TRBJ1-2; D is unresolved. This CDR3 spans 14 amino acids. Germline CDR1 and CDR2: LGHNA and YNFKEQ. Trimming cost V 1 base and J 2 bases, with 8 bases left between them. This CDR3 is CASSQAGSNYGYTF. The DNA of the CDR3 is TGTGCCAGCAGCCAAGCAGGATCCAACTATGGCTACACCTTC.

This chain uses TRBV5-4 with TRBJ2-7; TRBD2 aligns across 8 bases. This CDR3 comprises 15 residues. CDR1 and CDR2 from the germline V gene are SGHNT and YYREEE (reference sequence). The V segment lost 0 bases and the J segment 0 bases; nucleotides outside the gene matches: 2. The CDR3, as DNA: TGTGCCAGCAGCTTGGAACGGGGGGGCTCCTACGAGCAGTACTTC. This gives the protein CASSLERGGSYEQYF.

V gene TRBV23-1 combines with J gene TRBJ1-4, with D possibly being TRBD1 (5 bases). TRBV23-1 is an open reading frame, and its role is uncertain. This CDR3 has 16 amino acids. V was clipped by 0 bases and J by 4 bases, with 12 bases between them. The chain's CDR3 is CASSQSHWRGNEKLFF. In nucleotides, the CDR3 is TGCGCCAGCAGTCAATCTCACTGGAGGGGTAATGAAAAACTGTTTTTT.

The chain recombines TRBV14 with TRBJ1-2, with 8 bases fitting TRBD1. This CDR3 region has 15 residues. Losses at the gene ends were 3 bases for V and 6 bases for J; bases not matched to a gene: 9. Germline CDR1 reads SGHDN; CDR2 reads FVKESK. CDR3 bases: TGTGCCAGCAGCCATTGGGACAGGACGCTTCATGGCTACACCTTC. Protein product: CASSHWDRTLHGYTF.

This chain connects TRBV11-1 to TRBJ2-7, with a possible D match to TRBD1 (5 bases). The germline gives CDR1 SGHAT, CDR2 FQDESV (reference sequence). This CDR3 contains 14 residues. The ends were cut back, 8 bases at V and 2 bases at J, with 16 bases in the middle. Here the CDR3 DNA reads TGTGCCAGCGGAACAGGACCCGGCACCTACGAGCAGTACTTC. Protein sequence: CASGTGPGTYEQYF.

The table lists this clone with a few counts. The rearrangement joins TRBV4-2 to TRBJ1-2, with TRBD1 matching over 10 bases. Trimming cost V 6 bases and J 5 bases; bases outside gene matches: 12. The CDR3 totals 16 residues. Germline CDR1 LGHNA, CDR2 YNFKEQ. The CDR3 protein is CASSRGAGQGTYGYTF. Here the CDR3 DNA reads TGTGCCAGCAGTCGTGGGGCGGGACAGGGGACGTATGGCTACACCTTC.

The chain employs TRBV27 and TRBJ2-5; 8 bases map to TRBD2. Per the germline V gene, CDR1 is MNHEY and CDR2 is SMNVEV (reference sequence). The CDR3 sequence is 14 residues long. V lost 6 bases, J lost 5 bases, and 8 bases stayed unmatched. This CDR3 reads CASRQLGGGETQYF. DNA of the CDR3: TGTGCCAGCAGACAACTTGGCGGGGGGGAGACCCAGTACTTC.

The chain recombines TRBV28 with TRBJ2-7, with a possible D match to TRBD1 (6 bases). The V and J ends lost 6 bases and 2 bases respectively, with 14 bases between them. The CDR3 is 14 amino acids. The germline V gene encodes CDR1 MDHEN and CDR2 SYDVKM. In DNA form, the CDR3 reads TGTGCCAGCAGCGATCCGACAGGCGCCTACGAGCAGTACTTC. It specifies CASSDPTGAYEQYF.

The chain combines TRBV28 with TRBJ2-7; D is ambiguous. The CDR3 contains 15 residues. V was pared by 8 bases and J by 12 bases, with 29 bases between. Germline values: CDR1 MDHEN, CDR2 SYDVKM. CDR3 in DNA: TGTGCCAGCGTCCCGGCAGGCCCCGTACCCCCGTTATGGTACTTC. This sequence encodes CASVPAGPVPPLWYF.

The CDR3 coding sequence is TGTGCCAGCAGACACAGGGTGGAATGGGGAAACACCATATATTTT. Its protein product is CASRHRVEWGNTIYF. This sequence joins TRBV28 and TRBJ1-3; perhaps TRBD1 as D (6 bases). Trimming removed 6 bases at V and 4 bases at J, with 16 bases between. The CDR3 runs 15 residues. CDR1 and CDR2 from the germline V gene are MDHEN and SYDVKM.

The table lists this clone with a count of one. The chain joins TRBV5-4 to TRBJ2-6; D is possibly TRBD1 (6 bases). Germline CDR1 reads SGHNT; CDR2 reads YYREEE (reference sequence). Trimming removed 0 bases from V and 3 bases from J, with 10 bases in between. The length of the CDR3 is 16 residues. CDR3 residues: CASSLGGGDGANVLTF. Written as DNA, the CDR3 is TGTGCCAGCAGCTTGGGAGGGGGAGATGGGGCCAACGTCCTGACTTTC. The whole variable domain, remainder taken from reference TRBV5-4 and TRBJ2-6, is ETGVTQSPTHLIKTRGQQVTLRCSSQSGHNTVSWYQQALGQGPQFIFQYYREEENGRGNFPPRFSGLQFPNYSSELNVNALELDDSALYLCASSLGGGDGANVLTFGAGSRLTVL.

This rearrangement joins TRBV2 to TRBJ2-4, with unresolved D. V lost 5 bases, J lost 1 base, and 21 bases lay in between. This CDR3 spans 18 amino acids. Germline loops: CDR1 SNHLY, CDR2 FYNNEI. CDR3 residues: CASSWNIVDSTAKNIQYF. As DNA, the CDR3 is TGTGCCAGCAGTTGGAATATCGTTGACTCGACGGCCAAAAACATTCAGTACTTC.

The chain has TRBV16 and TRBJ1-2, with D possibly matching TRBD1 (5 bases). The germline gives CDR1 KGHSY, CDR2 FQNENV. The CDR3 consists of 15 residues. The germline V and J ends were trimmed by 0 bases and 0 bases, with 8 bases remaining between them. The CDR3 region is CASSQSSGSNYGYTF. The CDR3 bases are TGTGCCAGCAGCCAATCATCAGGGTCTAACTATGGCTACACCTTC. The full variable domain, its missing parts supplied by reference TRBV16 and TRBJ1-2, is GEEVAQTPKHLVRGEGQKAKLYCAPIKGHSYVFWYQQVLKNEFKFLISFQNENVFDETGMPKERFSAKCLPNSPCSLEIQATKLEDSAVYFCASSQSSGSNYGYTFGSGTRLTVV.

The sample holds a few counts of this clone. The chain joins TRBV6-6 to TRBJ2-2, with a tentative D call TRBD2 (6 bases). CDR3 length: 14 amino acids. Germline V gene lookup returns CDR1 MNHNY and CDR2 SVGAGI (reference sequence). V was shortened by 7 bases and J by 4 bases, with 13 bases between the two germline ends. The CDR3 DNA follows: TGTGCCAGCAATGGGGGGTTTGGCACCGGGGAGCTGTTTTTT. This sequence encodes CASNGGFGTGELFF.

Notes on this clone: Other DNA sequences in this sample translate to the same CDR3. The chain links TRBV9 to TRBJ2-1, with a possible D match to TRBD1 (6 bases). CDR1 and CDR2 from the germline V gene are SGDLS and YYNGEE. The V end lost 0 bases, the J end lost 2 bases, and 9 bases lay between the germline ends. The length of the CDR3 is 15 residues. The CDR3 DNA reads TGTGCCAGCAGCGTAGGGGCAGGGGCCTACAATGAGCAGTTCTTC. It encodes CASSVGAGAYNEQFF. Complete variable domain (other parts from reference TRBV9 and TRBJ2-1): DSGVTQTPKHLITATGQRVTLRCSPRSGDLSVYWYQQSLDQGLQFLIQYYNGEERAKGNILERFSAQQFPDLHSELNLSSLELGDSALYFCASSVGAGAYNEQFFGPGTRLTVL.

The V gene is TRBV10-2, the J gene TRBJ2-6, with 7 nucleotides matching TRBD2. Germline V gene data show CDR1 as WSHSY and CDR2 as SAAADI. V lost 0 bases and J lost 2; bases outside the gene matches: 4. The CDR3 has 17 residues. CDR3 nucleotides: TGCGCCAGCAGTGAGTCAGGGAGGGTTGCTGGGGCCAACGTCCTGACTTTC. This codes for CASSESGRVAGANVLTF.

The V and J genes are TRBV12-5 and TRBJ1-2, with D unclear. The V and J ends lost 3 bases and 4 bases respectively, with 15 bases between them. Germline V gene lookup returns CDR1 LGHNT and CDR2 FRNRAP. The CDR3 is 15 residues long. CDR3 in DNA: TGTGCTAGTGGTTTAACTAACACCCGCACCTATGGCTACACCTTC. Translating gives CASGLTNTRTYGYTF.